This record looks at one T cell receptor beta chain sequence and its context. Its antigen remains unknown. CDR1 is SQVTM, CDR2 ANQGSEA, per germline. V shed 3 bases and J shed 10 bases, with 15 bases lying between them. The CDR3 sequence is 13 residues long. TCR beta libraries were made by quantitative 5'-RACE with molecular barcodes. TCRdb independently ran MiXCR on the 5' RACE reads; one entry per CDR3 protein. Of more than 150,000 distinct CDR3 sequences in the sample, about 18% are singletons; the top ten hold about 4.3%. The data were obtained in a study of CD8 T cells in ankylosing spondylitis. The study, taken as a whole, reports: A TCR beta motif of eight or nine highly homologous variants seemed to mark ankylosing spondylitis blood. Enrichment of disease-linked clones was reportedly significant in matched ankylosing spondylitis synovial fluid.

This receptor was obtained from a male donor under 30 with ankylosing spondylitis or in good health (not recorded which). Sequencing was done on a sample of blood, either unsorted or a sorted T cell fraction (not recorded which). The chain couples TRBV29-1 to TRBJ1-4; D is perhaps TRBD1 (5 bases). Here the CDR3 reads CSVETTGVGKLFF. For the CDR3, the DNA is TGCAGCGTTGAGACAACGGGGGTGGGAAAACTGTTTTTT. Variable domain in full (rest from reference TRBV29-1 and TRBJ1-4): SAVISQKPSRDICQRGTSLTIQCQVDSQVTMMFWYRQQPGQSLTLIATANQGSEATYESGFVIDKFPISRPNLTFSTLTVSNMSPEDSSIYLCSVETTGVGKLFFGSGTQLSVL.